The source of this T cell receptor beta chain is a study of PD-L1 blockade in urothelial cancer. Study context: Blood gave a median approximately 140,000 T cells. Study-wide points: Where pretreatment blood TCR clonality fell below the median, better survival was predicted. Tumor-associated TCR clones expanded more in blood at 3 weeks in patients with durable benefit.

Method: immunoSEQ multiplex PCR; TCRdb's copy keeps in-frame clones and lacks some. The table has about 91,000 clones, 83% seen once. Of note for this clone: No antigen is known for it.

Regarding time point: peripheral blood 6 weeks after treatment start. A total of 1 to 8 samples per patient were collected pretreatment and on-treatment. Germline lookup yields CDR1 SQVTM and CDR2 ANQGSEA. Trimming took 3 bases from V and 0 from J, leaving 3 bases between them. CDR3 length: 11 amino acids. The specimen was PBMCs, collected around atezolizumab (anti-PD-L1) treatment. The TCR originated in a man between 65 and 85 years old with urothelial cancer. The V and J genes are TRBV29-1 and TRBJ2-7; D remains ambiguous. The CDR3 nucleotides read TGCAGCGTTGAGAGCTCCTACGAGCAGTACTTC. Protein product: CSVESSYEQYF.